These 7 T cell receptor beta chains originate from one sample sequenced in a study of glioma-infiltrating T cells. TCR alpha and beta CDR3 regions were amplified from RNA using iRepertoire nested multiplex PCR. Each CDR3 protein gets one entry after TCRdb re-called the multiplex PCR reads with MiXCR. The table lists about 400,000 distinct CDR3 sequences, around 45% of them singletons. The sample consisted of glioma tissue, nonneoplastic brain tissue, or PBMCs (not recorded which). The receptors here all came from a human donor with low-grade glioma or glioblastoma, undergoing nonglioma brain surgery, or in good health (not recorded which).

The chain couples TRBV28 to TRBJ2-7, with 9 bases identical to TRBD1. The CDR3 runs to 17 residues. J lost 2 bases, V lost 5 bases, and 13 bases had no gene match. Germline V gives CDR1 MDHEN, CDR2 SYDVKM. CDR3 loop: CASSLSSGTGKPYEQYF. The CDR3 bases are TGTGCCAGCAGTCTGTCCTCCGGGACAGGGAAGCCCTACGAGCAGTACTTC.

The chain carries TRBV28 and TRBJ1-5; weak D call: TRBD1 (5 bases). V was cut by 3 bases and J by 4 bases, with 10 bases left in between. Germline-derived CDR1 and CDR2 are MDHEN and SYDVKM. The CDR3 length is 14 residues. CDR3: CASSFTGLNQPQHF. CDR3 in DNA: TGTGCCAGCAGTTTTACAGGACTAAATCAGCCCCAGCATTTT.

This clonotype was seen repeatedly, ten times or more. The chain uses TRBV28 and TRBJ2-3; the D gene is possibly TRBD2 (6 bases). Germline CDR1 reads MDHEN; CDR2 reads SYDVKM. V lost 5 bases and J lost 5, with 20 bases in between. This CDR3 is 16 amino acids long. Here the CDR3 reads CASSSISGDFGDTQYF. In DNA, the CDR3 is TGTGCCAGCAGTAGTATATCGGGAGACTTTGGAGATACGCAGTATTTT.

This chain links TRBV24-1 with TRBJ2-1, with a tentative D call TRBD2 (6 bases). Germline V gives CDR1 KGHDR, CDR2 SFDVKD. V lost 3 bases to trimming and J lost 10 bases, with 15 bases between them. The CDR3 totals 14 residues. DNA for the CDR3: TGTGCCACCAGTGATCTTAGCGGTTTAACGGAGCAGTTCTTC. Its protein product is CATSDLSGLTEQFF.

The V gene is TRBV5-1, the J gene TRBJ2-1; D is unresolved. Germline V CDR1 and CDR2: SGHRS, YFSETQ. V was trimmed by 4 bases and J by 8 bases, leaving 13 bases between them. CDR3 size: 13 residues. This chain's CDR3 is CASSELPDDEQFF. CDR3 nucleotides: TGCGCCAGCAGCGAATTACCGGACGATGAGCAGTTCTTC.

The chain is built from TRBV4-2 and TRBJ2-5; D might be TRBD1 (5 bases). Per the germline V gene, CDR1 is LGHNA and CDR2 is YNFKEQ. Trimming removed 3 bases at V and 5 bases at J, with 16 bases between. The CDR3 is 15 residues long. For the CDR3, the DNA is TGTGCCAGCAGCCACCCCCTCCAGGGCGGCGAGACCCAGTACTTC. As protein: CASSHPLQGGETQYF.

The table lists this clonotype with many counts. The rearrangement links TRBV15 to TRBJ1-5; no reliable D call. Per the germline V gene, CDR1 is LNHNV and CDR2 is YYDKDF (reference sequence). Trimming took off 0 bases at V and 2 bases at J, with 8 bases between the two ends. The CDR3 length is 15 residues. DNA for the CDR3: TGTGCCACCAGCAGAGATAAAACTGGCAATCAGCCCCAGCATTTT. Translated, it gives CATSRDKTGNQPQHF.